Presented here are 29 T cell receptor beta chains from one specimen sequenced in a study of identical twins' blood T cells. TCRdb re-called the 5' RACE reads through MiXCR, storing one row per CDR3 protein. Among fewer than 450,000 distinct CDR3 sequences listed, over 25% were seen once. The sequencing sample was made of PBMCs. These receptor sequences come from a woman aged 18 to 50 in good health.

DNA of the CDR3: TGTGCTAGTGGTTTAGTCTCGGGTCAGCCCCAGCATTTT. Protein sequence: CASGLVSGQPQHF. This chain joins TRBV12-5 and TRBJ1-5; D gene unclear. Trimming took off 3 bases at V and 6 bases at J, with 9 bases between the two ends. Per germline, CDR1 LGHNT and CDR2 FRNRAP. The CDR3 is 13 residues long.

This clonotype was counted a few times. This chain links TRBV9 with TRBJ2-2; TRBD2 matches at 14 bases. CDR1 and CDR2 from the germline V gene are SGDLS and YYNGEE. This CDR3 spans 17 amino acids. V lost 3 bases and J lost 4; bases outside the gene matches: 5. The CDR3 reads CASSGLAGGLSTGELFF. For the CDR3, the DNA is TGTGCCAGCAGCGGACTAGCGGGAGGGCTGAGCACCGGGGAGCTGTTTTTT.

A note on this clonotype: This may be a read error, as it is one base from a much larger clone. The chain couples TRBV11-2 to TRBJ1-1; no clear D. The CDR3 is 12 amino acids. CDR1 and CDR2 (germline): SGHAT, FQNNGV. Trimming shortened V by 2 bases and J by 13 bases, and 14 bases separated the two germline ends. CDR3 protein: CASSLRGLRDFF. In DNA form, the CDR3 reads TGTGCCAGCAGCTTACGGGGATTAAGGGATTTCTTT.

The V and J genes are TRBV20-1 and TRBJ2-2; D tentatively fits TRBD1 or TRBD2 (6 bases each). V was shortened by 3 bases and J by 3 bases, with 14 bases between the two germline ends. This CDR3 has 15 residues. The germline V gene has CDR1 DFQATT and CDR2 SNEGSKA (reference sequence). The CDR3 nucleotides read TGCAGTGCTAGTGTACCGGGGGCGGACACCGGGGAGCTGTTTTTT. Encoded protein: CSASVPGADTGELFF.

About this clonotype itself: A much larger clonotype is one base distant, so this may be a read error. This rearrangement joins TRBV20-1 to TRBJ2-2, with 9 nucleotides matching TRBD2. The germline V gene has CDR1 DFQATT and CDR2 SNEGSKA (reference sequence). This CDR3 has 16 residues. CDR3 protein: CSARWASGANTGGLFF. As DNA, the CDR3 is TGCAGTGCTAGATGGGCTAGCGGGGCGAACACCGGGGGGCTGTTTTTT.

V gene TRBV7-9 combines with J gene TRBJ1-4; a weak D match, TRBD1 (5 bases). Trimming stripped 5 bases from V and 5 bases from J, with 9 bases between. In germline, CDR1 is SEHNR, CDR2 FQNEAQ (reference sequence). CDR3 length: 13 residues. The CDR3 DNA reads as TGTGCCAGCAGCCCGACAGAGAATGAAAAACTGTTTTTT. Amino acids: CASSPTENEKLFF.

The chain has TRBV3-1 and TRBJ2-1; 7 positions match TRBD2. Germline assignment: CDR1 LGHDT and CDR2 YNNKEL (reference sequence). The CDR3 is made up of 15 amino acids. Losses at the gene ends were 3 bases for V and 6 bases for J; bases not matched to a gene: 8. This chain's CDR3 is CASSQPPGLLNEQFF. In nucleotides, the CDR3 is TGTGCCAGCAGCCAGCCACCGGGACTACTCAATGAGCAGTTCTTC.

This clonotype was detected a few times. V usage is TRBV11-2 and J usage is TRBJ2-1; possible D gene TRBD1, 6 bases. This CDR3 contains 12 residues. Germline lookup yields CDR1 SGHAT and CDR2 FQNNGV. Trimming shortened V by 2 bases and J by 15 bases, and 14 bases separated the two germline ends. As DNA, the CDR3 is TGTGCCAGCAGCTTACACAGGGACCGCGGGTTCTTC. Amino acids: CASSLHRDRGFF.

This clonotype was seen many times. This rearrangement joins TRBV18 to TRBJ1-1; D not certain. The V and J ends lost 3 bases and 3 bases respectively, with 14 bases between them. CDR1 and CDR2 from the germline V gene are KGHSH and LQKENI. This CDR3 region has 15 residues. CDR3 sequence reads: CASSPRVGRDTEAFF. The CDR3, as DNA: TGTGCCAGCTCACCTCGCGTGGGAAGAGACACTGAAGCTTTCTTT.

This CDR3 is CATSRELATETQYF. The CDR3 nucleotides read TGTGCCACCAGCAGAGAACTAGCGACAGAGACCCAGTACTTC. The chain carries TRBV15 and TRBJ2-5; the match to TRBD2 covers 7 bases. CDR3 length equals 14 residues. Germline CDR1 LNHNV, CDR2 YYDKDF (reference sequence). With V trimmed by 0 bases and J by 4 bases, 2 bases remained unmatched.

This clonotype is a singleton in its sample. V usage is TRBV29-1 and J usage is TRBJ1-1, with TRBD1 as a possible D gene (6 bases). CDR3 size: 12 residues. Germline CDR1 and CDR2: SQVTM and ANQGSEA. CDR3 loop: CTVGQGYSEAFF. The CDR3 nucleotides are TGCACCGTGGGGCAGGGGTATTCTGAAGCTTTCTTT. Using reference TRBV29-1 and TRBJ1-1 for the parts outside the CDR3, the full variable domain is SAVISQKPSRDICQRGTSLTIQCQVDSQVTMMFWYRQQPGQSLTLIATANQGSEATYESGFVIDKFPISRPNLTFSTLTVSNMSPEDSSIYLCTVGQGYSEAFFGQGTRLTVV.

In this sample, this clonotype turned up a few times. This chain joins TRBV5-5 and TRBJ1-5; 7 bases agree with TRBD1. Unmatched junction bases numbered 6, after V lost 2 bases and J lost 7 bases. Germline-derived CDR1 and CDR2 are SGHKS and YYEKEE (reference sequence). The CDR3 runs to 14 residues. CDR3 coding DNA: TGTGCCAGCAGCTTTAGTAGGGACAGCCAGCCCCAGCATTTT. Protein: CASSFSRDSQPQHF.

Only a few counts were recorded for this clonotype. The genes are TRBV2 and TRBJ1-5; a possible D gene is TRBD1 (6 bases). The V gene lost 3 bases and the J gene lost 6 bases, with 9 bases spanning the gap. Germline CDR1 is SNHLY and CDR2 is FYNNEI. The CDR3 sequence is 13 residues long. CDR3 sequence: CASSDRGAQPQHF. The DNA for the CDR3 is TGTGCCAGCAGTGATCGGGGGGCTCAGCCCCAGCATTTT.

The table lists this clonotype with a few counts. The chain recombines TRBV3-1 with TRBJ1-1, with a tentative D call TRBD1 (5 bases). V was cut by 2 bases and J by 3 bases, with 13 bases left in between. Germline V gene lookup returns CDR1 LGHDT and CDR2 YNNKEL (reference sequence). The CDR3 is made up of 15 amino acids. The CDR3 region is CASSQSYRRDTEAFF. CDR3 nucleotide sequence: TGTGCCAGCAGCCAATCATACAGGAGGGACACTGAAGCTTTCTTT. The variable domain in full, completed from reference TRBV3-1 and TRBJ1-1, reads DTAVSQTPKYLVTQMGNDKSIKCEQNLGHDTMYWYKQDSKKFLKIMFSYNNKELIINETVPNRFSPKSPDKAHLNLHINSLELGDSAVYFCASSQSYRRDTEAFFGQGTRLTVV.

The chain recombines TRBV5-1 with TRBJ1-3, with a weak D call TRBD1 (6 bases). This CDR3 comprises 16 residues. Trimming cost V 0 bases and J 0 bases, with 10 bases left between them. The germline V gene has CDR1 SGHRS and CDR2 YFSETQ. The CDR3 loop is CASSLEGQTSGNTIYF. CDR3 nucleotides: TGCGCCAGCAGCTTGGAAGGACAGACCTCTGGAAACACCATATATTTT.

CDR3 coding DNA: TGTGCCAGCAGCTCCGATCTCAGGGGAGCTGGAAACACCATATATTTT. Translating it yields CASSSDLRGAGNTIYF. The chain links TRBV11-3 to TRBJ1-3; D is possibly TRBD1 (6 bases). V gave up 4 bases and J gave up 2 bases, with 15 bases separating them. Looked up from germline, CDR1 is SGHNT and CDR2 is YENEEA. The CDR3 runs to 16 residues.

The chain recombines TRBV19 with TRBJ1-1; D is unclear. CDR3 size: 16 residues. With 2 bases removed from V and 5 bases from J, the gap between germline ends came to 18 bases. The germline V gene has CDR1 LNHDA and CDR2 SQIVND (reference sequence). CDR3 residues: CASSIWFAGLGTEAFF. DNA of the CDR3: TGTGCCAGTAGTATATGGTTCGCAGGTCTAGGGACTGAAGCTTTCTTT.

The gene calls are TRBV29-1 and TRBJ2-4; D call uncertain. The V and J ends lost 5 bases and 0 bases respectively, with 11 bases between them. From germline, CDR1 is SQVTM and CDR2 ANQGSEA. The CDR3 runs to 14 residues. DNA of the CDR3: TGCAGCGTTCTCCCGGTCTCAGCCAAAAACATTCAGTACTTC. Translation gives CSVLPVSAKNIQYF.

V and J are TRBV5-6 and TRBJ2-1; D unresolved. V dropped 0 bases and J dropped 11 bases, with 15 bases sitting between them. CDR3 size: 14 residues. The V gene's germline CDR1 is SGHDT and CDR2 YYEEEE. The CDR3 bases are TGTGCCAGCAGCTTGGGAATCGGACCAGATAAGCAGTTCTTC. The encoded protein is CASSLGIGPDKQFF.

This clonotype was counted ten times or more. The chain recombines TRBV29-1 with TRBJ1-2, with D unclear. V gave up 2 bases and J gave up 6 bases, with 7 bases separating them. CDR1 and CDR2 from the germline V gene are SQVTM and ANQGSEA. This CDR3 has 11 residues. In nucleotides, the CDR3 is TGCAGCGTTGAAAAAAGGGATGGCTACACCTTC. Protein sequence: CSVEKRDGYTF.

This clonotype has a handful of counts. The chain has TRBV28 and TRBJ2-3; 12 positions match TRBD2. The CDR3 length is 13 residues. Germline V lookup: CDR1 MDHEN, CDR2 SYDVKM. V lost 11 bases and J lost 5; bases outside the gene matches: 5. The CDR3 nucleotides are TGTGCCGGACGACTAGCGGGGGAAGATACGCAGTATTTT. Residues: CAGRLAGEDTQYF.

In its sample, this clonotype was seen a few times. This sequence joins TRBV24-1 and TRBJ2-3, with a weak D call TRBD2 (6 bases). The CDR3 totals 17 residues. The germline V gene has CDR1 KGHDR and CDR2 SFDVKD. The V gene lost 7 bases and the J gene lost 1 base, with 20 bases spanning the gap. DNA of the CDR3: TGTGCCACCAGCGTTGGGGGGAGGCCCGGGCGCACAGATACGCAGTATTTT. Amino acid sequence: CATSVGGRPGRTDTQYF.

The chain combines TRBV18 with TRBJ2-7; 7 bases line up with TRBD1. The V gene end was trimmed by 4 bases and the J gene end by 2 bases; junction bases not matched to a gene: 2. Germline values: CDR1 KGHSH, CDR2 LQKENI. The CDR3 consists of 13 residues. CDR3 nucleotide sequence: TGTGCCAGCTCACAGGGACAGACCTACGAGCAGTACTTC. Protein: CASSQGQTYEQYF.

This clonotype was seen a few times. V and J are TRBV29-1 and TRBJ2-3, with D uncertain. Germline values: CDR1 SQVTM, CDR2 ANQGSEA. The CDR3 length is 12 residues. The V and J ends lost 0 bases and 2 bases respectively, with 3 bases between them. CDR3 bases: TGCAGCGTTGAAGACTACACAGATACGCAGTATTTT. It yields the protein CSVEDYTDTQYF.

The V call is TRBV20-1, the J call TRBJ1-1, with D hard to call. CDR3 length equals 13 residues. The germline V and J ends were trimmed by 5 bases and 5 bases, with 15 bases remaining between them. Germline loops: CDR1 DFQATT, CDR2 SNEGSKA (reference sequence). This CDR3 reads CSALRVPGTEAFF. The CDR3 DNA reads TGCAGTGCTCTTCGGGTCCCGGGGACTGAAGCTTTCTTT.

This chain uses TRBV10-3 with TRBJ2-7, with unresolved D. Germline lookup yields CDR1 ENHRY and CDR2 SYGVKD. This CDR3 is 15 amino acids long. The V gene lost 2 bases and the J gene lost 0 bases, with 11 bases spanning the gap. The CDR3 spells CAISEGPTISYEQYF. The DNA of the CDR3 is TGTGCCATCAGTGAGGGTCCTACGATCTCCTACGAGCAGTACTTC.

The genes are TRBV9 and TRBJ1-2, with D possibly TRBD1 on 6 matching bases. The CDR3 is 14 residues long. V was pared by 3 bases and J by 4 bases, with 13 bases between. The germline V gene has CDR1 SGDLS and CDR2 YYNGEE. For the CDR3, the DNA is TGTGCCAGCAGCGGGGGGGCCGGAAGCTATGGCTACACCTTC. Translating gives CASSGGAGSYGYTF.

Only a few counts were recorded for this clonotype. The V and J genes are TRBV20-1 and TRBJ2-1, with TRBD2 matching over 15 bases. Germline lookup yields CDR1 DFQATT and CDR2 SNEGSKA (reference sequence). This CDR3 is 15 amino acids long. Trimming at V came to 5 bases and at J to 5 bases, leaving 4 bases not matched to a gene. The CDR3 reads CSAPRTSGGDNEQFF. For the CDR3, the DNA is TGCAGTGCTCCTCGGACTAGCGGGGGGGACAATGAGCAGTTCTTC.

This rearrangement joins TRBV6-1 to TRBJ1-5; D unresolved. Germline V gene data show CDR1 as MNHNS and CDR2 as SASEGT. Trimming took off 2 bases at V and 9 bases at J, with 14 bases between the two ends. The CDR3 loop spans 14 amino acids. CDR3 nucleotides: TGTGCCAGCAGTGAAAGGTACGAGATCCCGCCCCAGCATTTT. This gives the protein CASSERYEIPPQHF.